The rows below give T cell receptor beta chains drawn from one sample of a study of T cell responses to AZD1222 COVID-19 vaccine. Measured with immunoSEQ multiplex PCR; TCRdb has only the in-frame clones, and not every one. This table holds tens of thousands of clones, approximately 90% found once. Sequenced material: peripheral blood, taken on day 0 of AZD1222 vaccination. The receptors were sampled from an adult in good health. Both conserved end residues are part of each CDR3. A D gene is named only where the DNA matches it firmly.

CASSLEFSTEAFF	TGTGCCAGCAGCTTGGAATTTAGTACTGAAGCTTTCTTT	-	TRBJ1-1	TRBV5-4
CASSIGRGSYEQYF	TGTGCCAGTAGTATAGGACGGGGATCCTACGAGCAGTACTTC	-	TRBJ2-7	TRBV19
CASSPTSGLPYEQYF	TGTGCCAGCAGCCCGACTAGCGGTCTCCCCTACGAGCAGTACTTC	TRBD2	TRBJ2-7	TRBV5-4
CAWSAQGGGYTF	TGTGCCTGGAGTGCACAGGGGGGGGGCTACACCTTC	TRBD1	TRBJ1-2	TRBV30
CASRARAGEVDEKLFF	TGTGCCAGCAGGGCCCGGGCAGGCGAAGTTGATGAAAAACTGTTTTTT	-	TRBJ1-4	TRBV27
CASSFGGNTEAFF	TGCGCCAGCAGCTTCGGGGGGAACACTGAAGCTTTCTTT	-	TRBJ1-1	TRBV5-1
CASSLATLTYNEQFF	TGCGCCAGCAGCTTGGCAACGTTAACCTACAATGAGCAGTTCTTC	-	TRBJ2-1	TRBV5-1
CAWGQGRNYGYTF	TGTGCCTGGGGACAGGGTCGAAACTATGGCTACACCTTC	TRBD1	TRBJ1-2	TRBV30
CASSQMGSGSYTF	TGTGCCAGCAGCCAAATGGGGTCCGGCTCATACACCTTC	-	TRBJ1-2	TRBV3-1/TRBV3-2
CASSGGQTHEQYF	TGTGCCAGCAGTGGGGGACAGACGCACGAGCAGTACTTC	TRBD1	TRBJ2-7	TRBV27
CASSYSKGRTVYGYTF	TGTGCCAGCAGTTATTCAAAGGGACGGACCGTCTATGGCTACACCTTC	-	TRBJ1-2	TRBV6-5
CASSSRPSAYEQYF	TGTGCCAGCAGCTCCCGACCTTCGGCCTACGAGCAGTACTTC	-	TRBJ2-7	TRBV5-6
CASSLEGQTDTQYF	TGTGCCAGCAGCTTAGAGGGCCAAACAGATACGCAGTATTTT	-	TRBJ2-3	TRBV7-9
CASRRSNQPQHF	TGTGCCAGCAGACGGAGCAATCAGCCCCAGCATTTT	-	TRBJ1-5	TRBV19
CASSQGRDSPLHF	TGTGCCAGCAGCCAGGGACGGGATTCACCCCTCCACTTT	-	TRBJ1-6	TRBV4-2
CAWELRTGTPLHF	TGTGCCTGGGAACTTAGGACAGGGACACCCCTCCACTTT	TRBD1	TRBJ1-6	TRBV30
CASSLAPRDRGRLGTEAFF	TGTGCCAGCAGCTTAGCCCCCCGGGACAGGGGCCGACTAGGCACTGAAGCTTTCTTT	TRBD1	TRBJ1-1	TRBV7-2
CASNVGAEQYF	TGTGCCAGCAACGTGGGCGCCGAGCAGTACTTC	-	TRBJ2-7	TRBV27
CASSIVAVRTEAFF	TGTGCCAGTAGTATAGTAGCAGTTCGCACTGAAGCTTTCTTT	-	TRBJ1-1	TRBV19